This T cell receptor beta chain comes out of a study of blood T cell repertoires in COVID-19. The CDR3 loop spans 16 amino acids. V lost 4 bases and J lost 0; bases outside the gene matches: 7. CDR1 SGHVS and CDR2 FQNEAQ come from the germline V gene. Some clones are missing from TCRdb's copy, which holds only in-frame ones; the method was immunoSEQ multiplex PCR. The profile covers about 150,000 clones, with more than 85% appearing a single time and under 3% taken by the ten largest. Seattle patients were enrolled while actively infected and followed longitudinally. Sequenced sample: peripheral blood. This chain connects TRBV7-8 to TRBJ2-7; 9 nucleotides match TRBD2. This clonotype originated in a woman older than 75 with COVID-19, enrolled during active disease. The CDR3 region is CASSYRSGGSSYEQYF. The CDR3, as DNA: TGTGCCAGCAGCTATCGCAGCGGGGGGAGCTCCTACGAGCAGTACTTC.